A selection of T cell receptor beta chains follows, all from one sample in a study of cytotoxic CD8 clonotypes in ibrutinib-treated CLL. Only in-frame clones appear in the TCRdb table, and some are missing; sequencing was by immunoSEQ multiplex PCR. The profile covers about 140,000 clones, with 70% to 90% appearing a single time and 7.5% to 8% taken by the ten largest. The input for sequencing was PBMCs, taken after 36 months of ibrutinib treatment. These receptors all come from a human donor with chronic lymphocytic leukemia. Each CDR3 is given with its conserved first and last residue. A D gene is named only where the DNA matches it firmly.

CDR3 protein: CASGLVLTRAQVHYEQYF
V gene: TRBV12-5
D gene: -

CDR3 protein: CASSPGADYGYTF
V gene: TRBV6-5
D gene: -

CDR3 protein: CSALGSPEQYF
V gene: TRBV20-1
D gene: -

CDR3 protein: CASSSNSPLHF
V gene: TRBV7-2
D gene: -

CDR3 protein: CASRSGTSGAYEQYF
V gene: TRBV27
D gene: TRBD2

CDR3 protein: CASSRTAQAFF
V gene: TRBV18
D gene: -

CDR3 protein: CSVVNTEAFF
V gene: TRBV29-1
D gene: -

CDR3 protein: CASSQEIQVNTEAFF
V gene: TRBV4-1
D gene: -

CDR3 protein: CASSPQENTEAFF
V gene: TRBV18
D gene: -

CDR3 protein: CASSLEDTQYF
V gene: TRBV7-9
D gene: -

CDR3 protein: CASSPTVVVGELFF
V gene: TRBV18
D gene: -

CDR3 protein: CASSIRTGQQETQYF
V gene: TRBV4-1
D gene: TRBD1

CDR3 protein: CSRNGAEAFF
V gene: TRBV20-1
D gene: -

CDR3 protein: CASSHFGQGKEKLFF
V gene: TRBV5-1
D gene: -

CDR3 protein: CASSSPRGGANYNEQFF
V gene: TRBV7-9
D gene: TRBD2

CDR3 protein: CASSMPASSSYEQYF
V gene: TRBV10-1
D gene: -

CDR3 protein: CASSQGSLAGDEQFF
V gene: TRBV4-2
D gene: TRBD2

CDR3 protein: CASSLNRGRGETQYF
V gene: TRBV7-3
D gene: TRBD1

CDR3 protein: CASSFVAGARTDTQYF
V gene: TRBV5-4
D gene: TRBD2

CDR3 protein: CATSREGYGNQPQHF
V gene: TRBV15
D gene: -

CDR3 protein: CASSLDRDQPQHF
V gene: TRBV6-5
D gene: -

CDR3 protein: CASRSQGLANYGYTF
V gene: TRBV27
D gene: -

CDR3 protein: CASSVRDSNQPQHF
V gene: TRBV18
D gene: -

CDR3 protein: CASSLATGWVPDTDTQYF
V gene: TRBV7-8
D gene: -

CDR3 protein: CASSEESSGNTIYF
V gene: TRBV7-9
D gene: -

CDR3 protein: CASRDDRSEAFF
V gene: TRBV2
D gene: -

CDR3 protein: CASSVVGRGSGYTF
V gene: TRBV9
D gene: -

CDR3 protein: CASSSSWVRELFF
V gene: TRBV6-6
D gene: -

CDR3 protein: CASSLLPGQGTNEQFF
V gene: TRBV27
D gene: TRBD1

CDR3 protein: CASSEVGPTEQYF
V gene: TRBV5-1
D gene: -

CDR3 protein: CASSLGWLAEAQYF
V gene: TRBV7-2
D gene: TRBD2